The 26 T cell receptor beta chains given below trace back to one sample, sequenced in a study of OX40 agonist ivuxolimab in advanced cancers. TCRdb's table, derived via immunoSEQ multiplex PCR, lists solely in-frame clones and lacks some. The sample lists over 100,000 clones, around 93% occurring once. The input for sequencing was CD4+ or CD8+ T cells sorted from blood, taken in a trial of the OX40 agonist ivuxolimab. These receptors were collected from an adult with an advanced solid tumor such as melanoma, head and neck, liver or kidney cancer.

The V call is TRBV18, the J call TRBJ1-2, with D maybe TRBD1 (5 bases). From germline, CDR1 is KGHSH and CDR2 LQKENI. The CDR3 has 15 amino acids. The V and J ends lost 1 base and 1 base respectively, with 10 bases between them. The CDR3 loop reads CASSPQGSDNYGYTF. The CDR3 DNA follows: TGTGCCAGCTCACCACAGGGGAGCGATAACTATGGCTACACCTTC.

This clone was detected once. The V gene is TRBV30, the J gene TRBJ1-6; the D is unclear. This CDR3 spans 11 amino acids. Trimming stripped 2 bases from V and 7 bases from J, with 3 bases between. CDR1 GTSNPN and CDR2 SVGIG come from the germline V gene (reference sequence). This chain's CDR3 is CAWSLNSPLHF. In nucleotides, the CDR3 is TGTGCCTGGAGTCTGAATTCACCCCTCCACTTT.

This chain connects TRBV5-3 to TRBJ1-2, with 12 positions matching TRBD1. TRBV5-3 is marked as an open reading frame, function uncertain. The CDR3 covers 18 residues. After removal of 2 bases from V and 0 bases from J, the junction contained 8 bases not matched to a gene. The CDR3 loop reads CARSFSGTGGASNYGYTF. The CDR3 DNA reads as TGTGCCAGAAGCTTCTCCGGGACAGGGGGCGCATCTAACTATGGCTACACCTTC.

This sequence joins TRBV7-9 and TRBJ1-6; weak D call: TRBD1 (6 bases). The V end lost 5 bases, the J end lost 3 bases, and 11 bases lay between the germline ends. The CDR3 has 15 residues. Germline V gives CDR1 SEHNR, CDR2 FQNEAQ (reference sequence). CDR3 region: CASSPRGGYNSPLHF. CDR3 nucleotide sequence: TGTGCCAGCAGCCCTCGAGGGGGCTATAATTCACCCCTCCACTTT.

This chain uses TRBV4-1 with TRBJ2-7; unclear D gene. The V gene lost 4 bases and the J gene lost 2 bases, with 9 bases spanning the gap. CDR3 length: 13 amino acids. Germline assignment: CDR1 MGHRA and CDR2 YSYEKL. CDR3 DNA: TGCGCCAGCAGCCGGGTCCTTACCTACGAGCAGTACTTC. Translated, it gives CASSRVLTYEQYF.

V is TRBV28 and J is TRBJ2-7; D could derive from TRBD1 or TRBD2 (5 bases each). Germline V gene sequence: CDR1 MDHEN, CDR2 SYDVKM. The CDR3 has 16 residues. V was trimmed by 2 bases and J by 0 bases, leaving 14 bases between them. The CDR3 nucleotides are TGTGCCAGCAGTTTAGGGAGACAGCTGAGCTCCTACGAGCAGTACTTC. This encodes CASSLGRQLSSYEQYF.

This clone has a single count. The rearrangement links TRBV6-6 to TRBJ1-2; D not resolved. CDR1 is MNHNY and CDR2 is SVGAGI in the germline V gene (reference sequence). This CDR3 is 13 amino acids long. Between the trimmed V and J ends, which lost 6 bases and 7 bases, there was a span of 15 bases. The CDR3 sequence: CASSSTLTLGYTF. The CDR3 region has the DNA TGTGCCAGCAGCAGTACCTTAACCCTTGGCTACACCTTC.

This clone was counted between two and nine times. The chain employs TRBV5-1 and TRBJ2-5, with no clear D. The length of the CDR3 is 14 residues. Per the germline V gene, CDR1 is SGHRS and CDR2 is YFSETQ. V lost 0 bases, J lost 1 base, and 7 bases lay in between. The CDR3 DNA sequence: TGCGCCAGCAGCTTGGCCGGGTCCCAAGAGACCCAGTACTTC. This encodes CASSLAGSQETQYF.

This clone was counted only a few times. This sequence joins TRBV7-9 and TRBJ1-1; D gene unclear. Deletions cut 2 bases from V and 1 base from J, with 8 bases between. The CDR3 extends over 14 amino acids. CDR1 is SEHNR and CDR2 is FQNEAQ in the germline V gene (reference sequence). The CDR3 DNA reads TGTGCCAGCAGCTTATTAAGTACGAACACTGAAGCTTTCTTT. Encoded protein: CASSLLSTNTEAFF.

This chain connects TRBV11-3 to TRBJ1-5, with D perhaps matching TRBD1 (5 bases). Germline values: CDR1 SGHNT, CDR2 YENEEA. The ends were cut back, 5 bases at V and 7 bases at J, with 12 bases in the middle. This CDR3 region has 13 residues. CDR3 sequence reads: CASSQDSQQPQHF. The CDR3, as DNA: TGTGCCAGCAGCCAAGACAGCCAGCAGCCCCAGCATTTT. Using reference TRBV11-3 and TRBJ1-5 for the parts outside the CDR3, the full variable domain is EAGVVQSPRYKIIEKKQPVAFWCNPISGHNTLYWYLQNLGQGPELLIRYENEEAVDDSQLPKDRFSAERLKGVDSTLKIQPAELGDSAVYLCASSQDSQQPQHFGDGTRLSIL.

The chain couples TRBV30 to TRBJ2-7; TRBD1 might be the D (5 bases). This CDR3 has 13 residues. The germline CDR1 and CDR2 sequences are GTSNPN and SVGIG (reference sequence). Trimming stripped 0 bases from V and 3 bases from J, with 9 bases between. The CDR3: CAWSVGQGYEQYF. The CDR3 DNA reads as TGTGCCTGGAGTGTAGGCCAGGGCTACGAGCAGTACTTC.

The count of this clone is one. The rearrangement joins TRBV18 to TRBJ2-2; maybe TRBD2 (6 bases). The V and J ends lost 6 bases and 0 bases respectively, with 8 bases between them. The length of the CDR3 is 14 residues. Germline V CDR1 and CDR2: KGHSH, LQKENI. This CDR3 reads CASSGDSNTGELFF. Written as DNA, the CDR3 is TGTGCCAGCTCCGGGGACTCGAACACCGGGGAGCTGTTTTTT.

The chain links TRBV4-3 to TRBJ2-5; D might be TRBD2 (7 bases). Per the germline V gene, CDR1 is LGHNA and CDR2 is YSLEER. V lost 4 bases, J lost 4 bases, and 22 bases lay in between. The CDR3 covers 17 residues. The CDR3, as DNA: TGCGCCAGCAGCCGAGACCCAGGGGCGCGCGGGAGAGAGACCCAGTACTTC. This translates into CASSRDPGARGRETQYF.

The chain links TRBV15 to TRBJ1-5, with D perhaps matching TRBD1 (5 bases). Trimming left V 3 bases short and J 0 bases short, with 9 bases between. Germline assignment: CDR1 LNHNV and CDR2 YYDKDF (reference sequence). The CDR3 runs to 15 residues. CDR3: CATSSTGPSNQPQHF. CDR3 in DNA: TGTGCCACCAGCAGTACGGGACCTAGCAATCAGCCCCAGCATTTT.

The count of this clone is one. The V gene is TRBV2, the J gene TRBJ1-6; TRBD1 matches 11 bases. V dropped 10 bases and J dropped 10; count of bases not matched to a gene: 12. This CDR3 is 15 amino acids long. Germline V gene lookup returns CDR1 SNHLY and CDR2 FYNNEI. In DNA, the CDR3 is TGTGCCACCCTGGGGGACAGGGGGGTTTGGTCACCCCTCCACTTT. Translation: CATLGDRGVWSPLHF.

This chain connects TRBV29-1 to TRBJ2-1; 9 bases are shared with TRBD2. CDR1 is SQVTM, CDR2 ANQGSEA, per germline. CDR3 size: 12 residues. J lost 8 bases, V lost 7 bases, and 6 bases had no gene match. The chain's CDR3 is CSASRTSDEQFF. The DNA of the CDR3 is TGCAGCGCCTCCCGGACTAGCGATGAGCAGTTCTTC.

The chain joins TRBV18 to TRBJ2-4; 7 nucleotides line up with TRBD1. The germline gives CDR1 KGHSH, CDR2 LQKENI. The trim removed 3 bases at V and 4 bases at J, leaving 6 bases unmatched. The CDR3 loop spans 15 amino acids. Written as DNA, the CDR3 is TGTGCCAGCTCACCGTCAGGGGGTGCTAAAAACATTCAGTACTTC. The encoded protein is CASSPSGGAKNIQYF.

The CDR3 sequence is CASSFGNQETQYF. The CDR3 nucleotides are TGTGCCAGCAGCTTCGGAAATCAAGAGACCCAGTACTTC. The chain uses TRBV7-2 and TRBJ2-5, with no clear D. The CDR3 is 13 residues long. V was pared by 3 bases and J by 2 bases, with 7 bases between. Germline loops: CDR1 SGHTA, CDR2 FQGNSA. The entire variable domain, with the rest obtained from reference TRBV7-2 and TRBJ2-5, is as follows: GAGVSQSPSNKVTEKGKDVELRCDPISGHTALYWYRQSLGQGLEFLIYFQGNSAPDKSGLPSDRFSAERTGGSVSTLTIQRTQQEDSAVYLCASSFGNQETQYFGPGTRLLVL.

The V gene is TRBV4-1, the J gene TRBJ1-4; 9 bases line up with TRBD1. The germline gives CDR1 MGHRA, CDR2 YSYEKL. The V segment lost 1 base and the J segment 2 bases; nucleotides outside the gene matches: 8. The CDR3 loop spans 18 amino acids. This CDR3 reads CASSQGRQGVSTNEKLFF. As DNA, the CDR3 is TGCGCCAGCAGCCAAGGTCGACAGGGGGTTTCGACTAATGAAAAACTGTTTTTT.

The chain is built from TRBV12-5 and TRBJ2-7; D is unclear. CDR1 and CDR2 (germline): LGHNT, FRNRAP. The CDR3 extends over 14 amino acids. V was pared by 6 bases and J by 3 bases, with 15 bases between. CDR3 protein: CASGHQTLGYEQYF. CDR3 nucleotides: TGTGCTAGTGGCCACCAGACCTTAGGCTACGAGCAGTACTTC.

The chain joins TRBV15 to TRBJ2-7; TRBD1 might be the D (5 bases). Germline V lookup: CDR1 LNHNV, CDR2 YYDKDF (reference sequence). CDR3 length: 14 residues. Trimming stripped 3 bases from V and 3 bases from J, with 12 bases between. The CDR3, as DNA: TGTGCCACCAGCAGTTCGAAAGGGGACTACGAGCAGTACTTC. Its protein product is CATSSSKGDYEQYF.

This chain connects TRBV6-1 to TRBJ1-2; D not certain. The germline CDR1 and CDR2 sequences are MNHNS and SASEGT. This CDR3 has 13 residues. V shed 10 bases and J shed 3 bases, with 15 bases lying between them. This CDR3 is CAIKRSSHYGYTF. CDR3 DNA: TGTGCCATCAAACGTAGTTCGCACTATGGCTACACCTTC.

V and J are TRBV7-2 and TRBJ2-1; D is possibly TRBD2 (5 bases). Germline values: CDR1 SGHTA, CDR2 FQGNSA. Trimming shortened V by 5 bases and J by 7 bases, and 18 bases separated the two germline ends. The CDR3 contains 15 residues. CDR3 in DNA: TGTGCCAGCAGCCCGCACGCTAGCCGCGGGAATGAGCAGTTCTTC. It codes for CASSPHASRGNEQFF.

The chain has TRBV29-1 and TRBJ1-1, with D tentatively TRBD1 (5 bases). CDR1 and CDR2 from the germline V gene are SQVTM and ANQGSEA. The germline V and J ends were trimmed by 1 base and 4 bases, with 13 bases remaining between them. This CDR3 has 14 amino acids. The CDR3 here is CSVEGGTEPTEAFF. CDR3 DNA sequence: TGCAGCGTTGAAGGCGGGACTGAACCCACTGAAGCTTTCTTT.

The rearrangement links TRBV7-8 to TRBJ2-7; either TRBD1 or TRBD2 may supply D (7 bases each). The CDR3 consists of 17 residues. Trimming pared 3 bases from V and 0 bases from J, leaving 18 bases between. Per the germline V gene, CDR1 is SGHVS and CDR2 is FQNEAQ. CDR3 sequence reads: CASSFPGGGTVSYEQYF. The CDR3, as DNA: TGTGCCAGCAGCTTCCCTGGGGGGGGGACAGTCTCCTACGAGCAGTACTTC.

The V gene is TRBV19, the J gene TRBJ2-1; 11 bases agree with TRBD2. After removal of 3 bases from V and 3 bases from J, the junction contained 4 bases not matched to a gene. CDR3 length: 16 residues. CDR1 and CDR2 (germline): LNHDA, SQIVND (reference sequence). CDR3 DNA: TGTGCCAGTAGTATGTGGCTAGCGGGGGGCTACAATGAGCAGTTCTTC. Translating gives CASSMWLAGGYNEQFF.